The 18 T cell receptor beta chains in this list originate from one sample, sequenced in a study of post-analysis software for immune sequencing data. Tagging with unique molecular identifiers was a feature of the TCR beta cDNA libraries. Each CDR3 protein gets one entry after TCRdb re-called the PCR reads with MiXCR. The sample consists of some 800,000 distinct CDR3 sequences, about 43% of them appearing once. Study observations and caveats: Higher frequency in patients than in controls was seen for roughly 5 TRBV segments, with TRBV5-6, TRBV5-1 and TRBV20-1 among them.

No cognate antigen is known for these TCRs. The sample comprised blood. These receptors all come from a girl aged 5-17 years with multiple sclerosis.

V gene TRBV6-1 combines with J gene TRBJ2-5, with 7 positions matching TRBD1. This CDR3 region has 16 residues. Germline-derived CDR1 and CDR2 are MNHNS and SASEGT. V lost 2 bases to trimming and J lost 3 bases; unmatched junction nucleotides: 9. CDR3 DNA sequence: TGTGCCAGCAGTGAACTTAGGGGGCCGTCCAAAGAGACCCAGTACTTC. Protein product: CASSELRGPSKETQYF.

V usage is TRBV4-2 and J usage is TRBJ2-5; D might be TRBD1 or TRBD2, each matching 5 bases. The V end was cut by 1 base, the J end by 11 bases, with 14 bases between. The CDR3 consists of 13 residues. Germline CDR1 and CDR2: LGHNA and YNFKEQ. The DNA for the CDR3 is TGTGCCAGCAGCCAAGCGGTGGGGGTTGAGCAGTACTTC. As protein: CASSQAVGVEQYF.

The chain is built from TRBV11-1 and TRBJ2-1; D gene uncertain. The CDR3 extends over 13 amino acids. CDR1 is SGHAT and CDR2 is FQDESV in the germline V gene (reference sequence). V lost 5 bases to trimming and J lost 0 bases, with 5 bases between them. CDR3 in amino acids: CASSPASYNEQFF. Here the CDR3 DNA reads TGTGCCAGCAGCCCGGCCTCCTACAATGAGCAGTTCTTC.

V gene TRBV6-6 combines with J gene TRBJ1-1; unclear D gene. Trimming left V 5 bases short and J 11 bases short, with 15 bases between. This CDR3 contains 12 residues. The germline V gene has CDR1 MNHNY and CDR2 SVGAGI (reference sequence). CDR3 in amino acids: CASSPEPITAFF. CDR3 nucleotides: TGTGCCAGCAGTCCAGAACCGATAACGGCTTTCTTT.

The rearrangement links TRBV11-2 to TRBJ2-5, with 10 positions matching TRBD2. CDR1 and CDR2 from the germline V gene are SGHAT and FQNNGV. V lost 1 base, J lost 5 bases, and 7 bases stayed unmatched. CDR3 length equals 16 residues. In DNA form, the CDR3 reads TGTGCCAGCAGCTTAGTCCCAGCGGGAGGGTGGGAGACCCAGTACTTC. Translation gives CASSLVPAGGWETQYF.

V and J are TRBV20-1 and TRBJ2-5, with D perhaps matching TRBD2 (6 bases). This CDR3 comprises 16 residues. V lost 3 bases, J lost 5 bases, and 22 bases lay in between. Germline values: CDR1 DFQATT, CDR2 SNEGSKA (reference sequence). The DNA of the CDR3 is TGCAGTGCTAGCACAAGGGGCGGGACCCTTTTGGAGACCCAGTACTTC. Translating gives CSASTRGGTLLETQYF.

DNA for the CDR3: TGTGCCAGCAGTTACCCCCACGTGGCGGGTAGTCAGCCCCAGCATTTT. It yields the protein CASSYPHVAGSQPQHF. The rearrangement uses TRBV6-2 or TRBV6-3 and TRBJ1-5; D unclear. The CDR3 totals 16 residues. The germline gives CDR1 MNHEY, CDR2 SVGEGT. V was cut by 2 bases and J by 6 bases, with 17 bases left in between.

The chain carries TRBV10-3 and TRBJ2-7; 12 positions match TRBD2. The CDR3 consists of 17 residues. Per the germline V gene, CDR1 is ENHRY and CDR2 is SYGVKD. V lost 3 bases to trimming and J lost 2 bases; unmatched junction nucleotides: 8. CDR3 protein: CAISDRRTSGKTYEQYF. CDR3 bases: TGTGCCATCAGTGATAGAAGGACTAGCGGGAAAACCTACGAGCAGTACTTC.

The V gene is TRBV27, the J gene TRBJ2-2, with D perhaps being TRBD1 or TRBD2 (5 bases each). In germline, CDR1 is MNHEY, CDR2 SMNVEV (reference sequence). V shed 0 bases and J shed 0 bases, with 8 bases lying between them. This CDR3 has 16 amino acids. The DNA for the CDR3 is TGTGCCAGCAGTTTATCACCGGGACCGAACACCGGGGAGCTGTTTTTT. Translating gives CASSLSPGPNTGELFF.

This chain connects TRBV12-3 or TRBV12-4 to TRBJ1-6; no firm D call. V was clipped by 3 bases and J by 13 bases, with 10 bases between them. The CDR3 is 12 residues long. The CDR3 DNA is TGTGCCAGCAGTTTCCGGTCTCCCCCCCTCCACTTT. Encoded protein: CASSFRSPPLHF.

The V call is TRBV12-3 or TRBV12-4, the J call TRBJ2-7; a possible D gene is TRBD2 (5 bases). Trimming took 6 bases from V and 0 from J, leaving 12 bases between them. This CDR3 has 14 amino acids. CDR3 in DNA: TGTGCCAGCAGGGGAGCTGAGAGCTCCTACGAGCAGTACTTC. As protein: CASRGAESSYEQYF.

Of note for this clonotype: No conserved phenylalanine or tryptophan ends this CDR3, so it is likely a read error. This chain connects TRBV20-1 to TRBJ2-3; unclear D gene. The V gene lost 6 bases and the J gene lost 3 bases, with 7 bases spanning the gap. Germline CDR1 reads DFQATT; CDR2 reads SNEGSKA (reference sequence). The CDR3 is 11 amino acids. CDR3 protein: CSAASTDTQYI. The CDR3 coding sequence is TGCAGTGCCGCTTCGACAGATACGCAGTATATT.

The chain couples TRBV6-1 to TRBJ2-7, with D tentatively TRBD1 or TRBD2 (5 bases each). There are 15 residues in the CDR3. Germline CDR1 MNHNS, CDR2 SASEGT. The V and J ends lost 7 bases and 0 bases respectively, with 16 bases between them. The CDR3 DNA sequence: TGTGCCAGCACCAAGTGGGACCGGAGCTCCTACGAGCAGTACTTC. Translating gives CASTKWDRSSYEQYF.

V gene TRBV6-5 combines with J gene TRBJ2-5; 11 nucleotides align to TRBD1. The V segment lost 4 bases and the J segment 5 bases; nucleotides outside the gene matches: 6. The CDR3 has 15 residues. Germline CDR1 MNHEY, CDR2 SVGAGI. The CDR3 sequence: CASSFGQGACETQYF. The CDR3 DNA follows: TGTGCCAGCAGTTTCGGACAGGGGGCGTGTGAGACCCAGTACTTC.

The CDR3 bases are TGTGCCAGCACCCTCGGGGGGGCCCCCGAAGCTTTCTTT. This codes for CASTLGGAPEAFF. J is TRBJ1-1 and V is TRBV28; the D gene is possibly TRBD1 (6 bases). The V end lost 7 bases, the J end lost 8 bases, and 17 bases lay between the germline ends. This CDR3 contains 13 residues. Germline lookup yields CDR1 MDHEN and CDR2 SYDVKM.

CDR3 in DNA: TGTGCCAGCAGCCATCCAGGGGACTACGAGCAGTACTTC. This translates into CASSHPGDYEQYF. The chain joins TRBV4-2 to TRBJ2-7, with D possibly TRBD1 on 6 matching bases. This CDR3 contains 13 residues. The ends were cut back, 3 bases at V and 3 bases at J, with 9 bases in the middle. Germline V gene lookup returns CDR1 LGHNA and CDR2 YNFKEQ.

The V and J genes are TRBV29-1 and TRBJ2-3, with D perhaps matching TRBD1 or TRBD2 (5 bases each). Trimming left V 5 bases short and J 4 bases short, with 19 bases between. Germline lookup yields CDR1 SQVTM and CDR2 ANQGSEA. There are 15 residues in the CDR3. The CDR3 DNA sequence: TGCAGCGTTTCCGGGACCCCTACCGGGGCAGATACGCAGTATTTT. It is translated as CSVSGTPTGADTQYF.

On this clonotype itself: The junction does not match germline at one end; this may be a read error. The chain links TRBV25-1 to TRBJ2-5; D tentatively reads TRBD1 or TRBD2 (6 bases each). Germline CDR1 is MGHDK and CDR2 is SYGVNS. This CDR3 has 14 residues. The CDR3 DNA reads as TGTGCCCGCAGTCTTCCGGGACGTAGGGGGGAGCAGTACTTC. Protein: CARSLPGRRGEQYF.